This T cell receptor beta chain emerged from a study of blood T cells in healthy people across ages. Study findings and constraints: As age increased, TCR beta diversity per million T cells fell in a roughly linear fashion.

PCR was performed a second time for roughly 7 to 12 cycles using a sample-barcoded 5' primer and a J-beta primer mix. TCRdb used MiXCR to reprocess the 5' RACE reads, holding one entry per CDR3 protein. The top ten clones hold roughly 12% of a sample with about 1.6 million distinct CDR3 sequences, roughly 32% of them seen once. As concerns this clonotype: Antigen specificity is unknown.

The CDR3 sequence is 19 residues long. Germline CDR1 reads LGHDT; CDR2 reads YNNKEL (reference sequence). Input material: blood. The receptor's source is a woman under 40 in good health. The chain employs TRBV3-1 and TRBJ2-1; perhaps TRBD1 as D (5 bases). The DNA end is more similar to TRBJ2-7, so the J call may be wrong. The DNA of the CDR3 is TGTGCCAGCAGCCAAGATCCGGCAGGGCCGGCGGTCTCCTACAATGAGCAGTACTTC. Residues: CASSQDPAGPAVSYNEQYF.